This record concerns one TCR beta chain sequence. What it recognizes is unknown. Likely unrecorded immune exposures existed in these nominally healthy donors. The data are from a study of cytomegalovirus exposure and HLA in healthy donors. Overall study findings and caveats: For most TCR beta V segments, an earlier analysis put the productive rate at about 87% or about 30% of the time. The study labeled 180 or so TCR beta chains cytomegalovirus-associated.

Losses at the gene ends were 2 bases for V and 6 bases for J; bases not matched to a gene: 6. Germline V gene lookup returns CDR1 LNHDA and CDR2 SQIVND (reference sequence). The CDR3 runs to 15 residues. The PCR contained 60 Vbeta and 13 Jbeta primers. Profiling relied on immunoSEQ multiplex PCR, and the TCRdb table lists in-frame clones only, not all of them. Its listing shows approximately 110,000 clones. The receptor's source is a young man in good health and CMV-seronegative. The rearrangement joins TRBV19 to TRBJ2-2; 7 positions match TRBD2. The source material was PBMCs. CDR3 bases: TGTGCCAGTAGTATAAAAGCGGGAAGCCCCGGGGAGCTGTTTTTT. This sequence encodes CASSIKAGSPGELFF.